The rows below give T cell receptor beta chains drawn from one sample of a study of T-cell reconstitution after alpha-beta-depleted transplantation in children. Each CDR3 protein is one row after TCRdb ran MiXCR on the PCR reads. The table lists some 290,000 distinct CDR3 sequences, about a tenth of them singletons. Sequencing was performed on PBMCs from the stem cell graft donor, taken from the stem cell graft. These receptors originate from a human donor who donated a stem cell graft to a child with SCID. The CDR3 runs from the conserved cysteine through the conserved F or W. D genes are given only for firm matches. Size values are once, few and many counts, or a class for expanded clones, and some rows have none.

V gene: TRBV7-3; clone size: -; J gene: TRBJ2-2; D gene: TRBD2; CDR3 protein: CASSLNLAGGVMNTGELFF; CDR3 DNA: TGTGCCAGCAGCTTAAACCTAGCGGGGGGCGTCATGAACACCGGGGAGCTGTTTTTT
V gene: TRBV20-1; clone size: -; J gene: TRBJ2-3; D gene: -; CDR3 protein: CSARVWGAADTQYF; CDR3 DNA: TGCAGTGCTAGGGTCTGGGGGGCAGCAGATACGCAGTATTTT
V gene: TRBV20-1; clone size: -; J gene: TRBJ2-1; D gene: TRBD1; CDR3 protein: CSARWQGAFNEQFF; CDR3 DNA: TGCAGTGCTAGGTGGCAGGGGGCGTTCAATGAGCAGTTCTTC
V gene: TRBV6-5; clone size: -; J gene: TRBJ2-2; D gene: TRBD2; CDR3 protein: CASSYSSGGPGAGELFF; CDR3 DNA: TGTGCCAGCAGTTACTCTAGCGGGGGTCCGGGGGCCGGGGAGCTGTTTTTT
V gene: TRBV12-5; clone size: few; J gene: TRBJ2-1; D gene: -; CDR3 protein: CASGLPSESYNEQFF; CDR3 DNA: TGTGCTAGTGGTTTGCCGTCAGAATCCTACAATGAGCAGTTCTTC
V gene: TRBV5-1; clone size: -; J gene: TRBJ1-1; D gene: TRBD1; CDR3 protein: CASMGQGFAEAFF; CDR3 DNA: TGCGCCAGCATGGGACAGGGATTCGCTGAAGCTTTCTTT
V gene: TRBV3-1; clone size: many; J gene: TRBJ2-2; D gene: -; CDR3 protein: CASTNTGELFF; CDR3 DNA: TGTGCCAGCACGAACACCGGGGAGCTGTTTTTT
V gene: TRBV10-3; clone size: many; J gene: TRBJ2-7; D gene: -; CDR3 protein: CAISPSTGRGSYEQYF; CDR3 DNA: TGTGCCATTTCCCCTTCCACAGGGAGGGGTTCCTACGAGCAGTACTTC
V gene: TRBV7-2; clone size: -; J gene: TRBJ2-1; D gene: TRBD1; CDR3 protein: CASSAGQGIYNEQFF; CDR3 DNA: TGTGCCAGCAGCGCAGGACAGGGGATCTACAATGAGCAGTTCTTC
V gene: TRBV18; clone size: -; J gene: TRBJ2-5; D gene: -; CDR3 protein: CASSPRTRGETQYF; CDR3 DNA: TGTGCCAGCTCCCCCCGGACTCGGGGGGAGACCCAGTACTTC
V gene: TRBV7-9; clone size: few; J gene: TRBJ1-2; D gene: TRBD1; CDR3 protein: CASSSRQGYYGYTF; CDR3 DNA: TGTGCCAGCAGCTCTCGACAGGGGTACTATGGCTACACCTTC
V gene: TRBV6-1; clone size: -; J gene: TRBJ1-1; D gene: -; CDR3 protein: CASRAGHPGTEAFF; CDR3 DNA: TGTGCCAGCAGGGCGGGACACCCGGGGACTGAAGCTTTCTTT
V gene: TRBV7-9; clone size: once; J gene: TRBJ2-2; D gene: -; CDR3 protein: CASSLMEVTVELFF; CDR3 DNA: TGTGCCAGCAGCTTAATGGAGGTCACCGTGGAGCTGTTTTTT
V gene: TRBV6-1; clone size: few; J gene: TRBJ1-6; D gene: -; CDR3 protein: CASSEFRPNSNLGDSPLHF; CDR3 DNA: TGTGCCAGCAGTGAATTCCGCCCGAACTCAAACCTGGGGGATTCACCCCTCCACTTT
V gene: TRBV5-1; clone size: few; J gene: TRBJ1-1; D gene: -; CDR3 protein: CASSLPKGGDTEAFF; CDR3 DNA: TGCGCCAGCAGCTTGCCTAAGGGGGGGGACACTGAAGCTTTCTTT
V gene: TRBV6-4; clone size: many; J gene: TRBJ2-1; D gene: -; CDR3 protein: CASSDGGGNEQFF; CDR3 DNA: TGTGCCAGCAGTGACGGGGGCGGGAATGAGCAGTTCTTC
V gene: TRBV12-3/TRBV12-4; clone size: few; J gene: TRBJ2-1; D gene: -; CDR3 protein: CASRMGPGFSEQFF; CDR3 DNA: TGTGCCAGCAGGATGGGACCGGGTTTTAGTGAGCAGTTCTTC
V gene: TRBV12-3/TRBV12-4; clone size: -; J gene: TRBJ2-2; D gene: -; CDR3 protein: CASTLDDSGGEGGELFF; CDR3 DNA: TGTGCCAGCACCCTAGACGACTCCGGGGGCGAGGGCGGGGAGCTGTTTTTT
V gene: TRBV5-1; clone size: -; J gene: TRBJ2-7; D gene: -; CDR3 protein: CASSEEGDLYEQYF; CDR3 DNA: TGCGCCAGCAGCGAGGAGGGGGACCTTTACGAGCAGTACTTC
V gene: TRBV19; clone size: few; J gene: TRBJ2-3; D gene: -; CDR3 protein: CASSIASTSTDTQYF; CDR3 DNA: TGTGCCAGTAGTATAGCGTCAACTAGCACAGATACGCAGTATTTT
V gene: TRBV12-3/TRBV12-4; clone size: many; J gene: TRBJ2-7; D gene: -; CDR3 protein: CASRNDVSYEQYF; CDR3 DNA: TGTGCCAGCAGAAATGACGTGTCCTACGAGCAGTACTTC
V gene: TRBV28; clone size: few; J gene: TRBJ1-2; D gene: -; CDR3 protein: CASGPADRPEGYTF; CDR3 DNA: TGTGCCAGCGGCCCGGCCGACAGACCGGAGGGCTACACCTTC
V gene: TRBV18; clone size: few; J gene: TRBJ2-3; D gene: -; CDR3 protein: CASSEMEGVYGTDTQYF; CDR3 DNA: TGTGCCAGCTCAGAGATGGAAGGGGTGTATGGCACAGATACGCAGTATTTT
V gene: TRBV10-2; clone size: -; J gene: TRBJ2-1; D gene: TRBD2; CDR3 protein: CASGAGGPNEQFF; CDR3 DNA: TGCGCCAGTGGGGCGGGGGGGCCCAATGAGCAGTTCTTC
V gene: TRBV7-8; clone size: few; J gene: TRBJ2-1; D gene: TRBD2; CDR3 protein: CASSIGLAGINEQFF; CDR3 DNA: TGTGCCAGCAGCATTGGACTAGCGGGGATCAATGAGCAGTTCTTC
V gene: TRBV13; clone size: -; J gene: TRBJ2-2; D gene: -; CDR3 protein: CASSLLGIGTGELFF; CDR3 DNA: TGTGCCAGCAGCTTATTGGGGATTGGAACCGGGGAGCTGTTTTTT
V gene: TRBV3-1; clone size: many; J gene: TRBJ2-7; D gene: -; CDR3 protein: CASSQVEAGEQYF; CDR3 DNA: TGTGCCAGCAGCCAAGTTGAGGCTGGCGAGCAGTACTTC
V gene: TRBV7-2; clone size: few; J gene: TRBJ2-2; D gene: -; CDR3 protein: CASGVVAGFAGELFF; CDR3 DNA: TGTGCCAGCGGGGTGGTTGCGGGGTTCGCCGGGGAGCTGTTTTTT
V gene: TRBV7-6; clone size: many; J gene: TRBJ2-7; D gene: -; CDR3 protein: CASSLAPAYEQYF; CDR3 DNA: TGTGCCAGCAGCTTAGCGCCGGCCTACGAGCAGTACTTC
V gene: TRBV2; clone size: few; J gene: TRBJ1-1; D gene: -; CDR3 protein: CASSYRRDTEAFF; CDR3 DNA: TGTGCCAGCAGTTACAGACGGGACACTGAAGCTTTCTTT
V gene: TRBV3-1; clone size: many; J gene: TRBJ1-5; D gene: -; CDR3 protein: CASSLGTDNQPQHF; CDR3 DNA: TGTGCCAGCAGCCTTGGGACGGATAATCAGCCCCAGCATTTT
V gene: TRBV2; clone size: -; J gene: TRBJ1-5; D gene: -; CDR3 protein: CASSEALRHLSNQPQHF; CDR3 DNA: TGTGCCAGCAGTGAAGCGCTTCGGCATCTCAGCAATCAGCCCCAGCATTTT
V gene: TRBV20-1; clone size: few; J gene: TRBJ2-2; D gene: -; CDR3 protein: CSARDFLQGTGELFF; CDR3 DNA: TGCAGTGCTAGAGACTTCCTGCAGGGCACCGGGGAGCTGTTTTTT